The clone carrying this T cell receptor (beta chain) was counted once. In the same sample, other DNA sequences code for this CDR3. This sample stems from a study of blood T cell repertoires in COVID-19. Study overall: Acute and convalescent COVID-19 specimens originated in the United States, Italy and Spain.

The method was immunoSEQ multiplex PCR; TCRdb's version includes in-frame clones alone and lacks a portion of them. This sample carries 450,000 to 600,000 clones, roughly 90% of them seen once, and the ten largest clones take under 0.75%. The sequenced material came from PBMCs or T cells enriched from blood (not recorded which). The sequence was collected from a woman aged 18-30 years who had recovered from COVID-19.

This CDR3 reads CAISEGSSYNSPLHF. The CDR3 bases are TGTGCCATCAGTGAGGGCAGCTCCTATAATTCACCCCTCCACTTT. This rearrangement joins TRBV10-3 to TRBJ1-6; no firm D call. The V end lost 2 bases, the J end lost 0 bases, and 5 bases lay between the germline ends. CDR1 ENHRY and CDR2 SYGVKD come from the germline V gene. This CDR3 has 15 amino acids.